A single sample is the source of the 16 T cell receptor beta chains below, sequenced in a study of cytomegalovirus exposure and HLA in healthy donors (TCRdb year 2017). The method behind the library was the immunoSEQ multiplex PCR assay. For the multiplex PCR, a mixture combining 60 forward primers for TCR Vbeta segments and 13 reverse primers for TCR Jbeta segments was used. TCRdb retrieved this table from immuneACCESS and kept in-frame rearrangements only. Not all clones are present; in checked studies, unresolved V genes account for under half, and no reason is known for the remainder. This sample lists some 52,000 clones; around 72% were detected once. The top ten clones comprise about 3% of the sample. Source material: PBMCs. These receptors came from a man aged 18 to 29 in good health and CMV-seronegative.

This rearrangement joins TRBV19 to TRBJ2-7, with a possible D match to TRBD1 (5 bases). The germline V gene has CDR1 LNHDA and CDR2 SQIVND (reference sequence). The length of the CDR3 is 12 residues. V lost 10 bases and J lost 6, with 16 bases in between. CDR3 coding DNA: TGTGCCACCACAGGAAGGCCGGGCGAGCAGTACTTC. It translates to CATTGRPGEQYF.

V usage is TRBV7-9 and J usage is TRBJ2-7; D possibly corresponds to TRBD2 (6 bases). The CDR3 is 16 amino acids. Germline lookup yields CDR1 SEHNR and CDR2 FQNEAQ (reference sequence). V was shortened by 2 bases and J by 1 base, with 15 bases between the two germline ends. The CDR3: CASSLWAGRVSYEQYF. The CDR3 DNA is TGTGCCAGCAGCTTATGGGCGGGACGGGTATCCTACGAGCAGTACTTC.

This clone appeared once. The chain links TRBV28 to TRBJ1-5; 8 bases line up with TRBD1. The germline V gene has CDR1 MDHEN and CDR2 SYDVKM. The CDR3 is 14 residues long. The ends lost 5 bases at V and 4 bases at J; junction bases unmatched: 4. The CDR3 sequence: CASSAGDRNQPQHF. The CDR3 coding sequence is TGTGCCAGCAGTGCGGGGGACAGGAATCAGCCCCAGCATTTT.

The chain has TRBV5-1 and TRBJ2-3, with 8 bases aligning to TRBD2. V lost 6 bases to trimming and J lost 0 bases; unmatched junction nucleotides: 3. Germline V CDR1 and CDR2: SGHRS, YFSETQ. The length of the CDR3 is 14 residues. The CDR3 bases are TGCGCCAGCACCCCGGGGGGGAGCACAGATACGCAGTATTTT. This translates into CASTPGGSTDTQYF.

This clone has more than one count but fewer than ten. The chain joins TRBV28 to TRBJ2-3; 14 bases are shared with TRBD2. V lost 6 bases and J lost 4; bases outside the gene matches: 9. Germline-derived CDR1 and CDR2 are MDHEN and SYDVKM. This CDR3 has 17 amino acids. This CDR3 is CASRPEGLAGEADTQYF. The CDR3 DNA sequence: TGTGCCAGCAGGCCAGAGGGACTAGCGGGAGAGGCAGATACGCAGTATTTT.

The V gene is TRBV7-2, the J gene TRBJ2-1; a weak D match, TRBD1 (6 bases). The CDR3 spans 12 residues. Germline V gene lookup returns CDR1 SGHTA and CDR2 FQGNSA. Trimming removed 1 base from V and 14 bases from J, with 12 bases in between. CDR3 nucleotides: TGTGCCAGCAGCTTAGAAGGCAGGGGAAAGTTCTTC. Its translation: CASSLEGRGKFF.

J is TRBJ2-7 and V is TRBV4-3; TRBD2 aligns across 12 bases. The germline V gene encodes CDR1 LGHNA and CDR2 YSLEER. The CDR3 consists of 17 residues. The J segment lost 5 bases and the V segment lost 4 bases, leaving 12 bases of the junction unmatched. CDR3 amino acids: CASSRSGTSGPGDEQYF. The CDR3 nucleotides read TGCGCCAGCAGCCGCTCCGGGACTAGCGGGCCAGGTGACGAGCAGTACTTC.

V gene TRBV4-3 combines with J gene TRBJ1-6; the D is unclear. V was cut by 4 bases and J by 10 bases, with 11 bases left in between. The CDR3 runs to 13 residues. CDR1 is LGHNA, CDR2 YSLEER, per germline. In DNA, the CDR3 is TGCGCCAGCAGCCTAGGCTCGGGGTCACCCCTCCACTTT. Translation: CASSLGSGSPLHF.

This clone was seen a few times. The CDR3 protein is CASSATGTRLTGELFF. The CDR3 DNA is TGTGCCAGCAGCGCCACCGGGACTAGATTAACCGGGGAGCTGTTTTTT. The chain is built from TRBV7-7 and TRBJ2-2, with 8 bases that match TRBD2. Germline V gene lookup returns CDR1 SSHAT and CDR2 FNYEAQ (reference sequence). The CDR3 has 16 residues. V gave up 5 bases and J gave up 5 bases; unmatched junction bases: 10.

V is TRBV10-3 and J is TRBJ1-1; 8 bases line up with TRBD1. Germline assignment: CDR1 ENHRY and CDR2 SYGVKD. The ends lost 7 bases at V and 0 bases at J; junction bases unmatched: 4. The CDR3 sequence is 14 residues long. As DNA, the CDR3 is TGTGCCATCACGCAGGGGGCCGTGAACACTGAAGCTTTCTTT. It codes for CAITQGAVNTEAFF.

The chain is built from TRBV5-4 and TRBJ2-2; D gene unclear. This CDR3 is 12 amino acids long. V dropped 4 bases and J dropped 8 bases, with 9 bases sitting between them. CDR1 is SGHNT, CDR2 YYREEE, per germline (reference sequence). The CDR3 sequence is CASSQLEGELFF. The DNA of the CDR3 is TGTGCCAGCAGCCAGCTAGAAGGGGAGCTGTTTTTT. Together with reference TRBV5-4 and TRBJ2-2, the CDR3 gives the full variable domain: ETGVTQSPTHLIKTRGQQVTLRCSSQSGHNTVSWYQQALGQGPQFIFQYYREEENGRGNFPPRFSGLQFPNYSSELNVNALELDDSALYLCASSQLEGELFFGEGSRLTVL.

The V call is TRBV6-5, the J call TRBJ1-3; tentative D call: TRBD1 (5 bases). Germline-derived CDR1 and CDR2 are MNHEY and SVGAGI. This CDR3 is 12 amino acids long. The V end was cut by 2 bases, the J end by 9 bases, with 8 bases between. DNA of the CDR3: TGTGCCAGCAGTTACCCGGGGGGCACCATATATTTT. Translating it yields CASSYPGGTIYF.

V gene TRBV19 combines with J gene TRBJ2-3; perhaps TRBD2 as D (5 bases). Germline V CDR1 and CDR2: LNHDA, SQIVND (reference sequence). This CDR3 region has 13 residues. With 5 bases removed from V and 4 bases from J, the gap between germline ends came to 10 bases. The CDR3 protein is CASSRRGPDTQYF. The CDR3 DNA follows: TGTGCCAGTAGTCGACGAGGGCCAGATACGCAGTATTTT. The complete variable domain, with remaining parts taken from reference TRBV19 and TRBJ2-3, reads DGGITQSPKYLFRKEGQNVTLSCEQNLNHDAMYWYRQDPGQGLRLIYYSQIVNDFQKGDIAEGYSVSREKKESFPLTVTSAQKNPTAFYLCASSRRGPDTQYFGPGTRLTVL.

The chain carries TRBV30 and TRBJ1-1; TRBD1 might be the D (5 bases). Germline CDR1 GTSNPN, CDR2 SVGIG (reference sequence). The CDR3 is 13 amino acids. V gave up 0 bases and J gave up 2 bases, with 7 bases separating them. The CDR3 spells CAWSVGANTEAFF. For the CDR3, the DNA is TGTGCCTGGAGTGTAGGGGCAAACACTGAAGCTTTCTTT.

The V call is TRBV6-5, the J call TRBJ2-5; 11 nucleotides agree with TRBD2. V was pared by 2 bases and J by 4 bases, with 3 bases of the junction left unmatched. CDR1 is MNHEY, CDR2 SVGAGI, per germline. The CDR3 contains 15 residues. The CDR3 sequence is CASSYGTSGSETQYF. The CDR3 bases are TGTGCCAGCAGTTACGGGACTAGCGGATCAGAGACCCAGTACTTC.

The rearrangement links TRBV4-1 to TRBJ1-1; possible D gene TRBD1, 5 bases. Germline V gene sequence: CDR1 MGHRA, CDR2 YSYEKL. The CDR3 is 16 residues long. The V gene lost 3 bases and the J gene lost 3 bases, with 17 bases spanning the gap. Here the CDR3 DNA reads TGCGCCAGCAGCCAGCCCCTTGACAGTGGGGACACTGAAGCTTTCTTT. Translating gives CASSQPLDSGDTEAFF.